The clone carrying this T cell receptor beta chain came up a few times. Its specificity is not known. With 1 base removed from V and 3 bases from J, the gap between germline ends came to 10 bases. CDR1 and CDR2 (germline): SGHTA, FQGNSA. The CDR3 runs 14 residues. Expressed TCRB transcripts got sequenced, as all isolated RNA was reverse transcribed. The assay was immunoSEQ multiplex PCR, and TCRdb's table has in-frame clones only and misses some. The sample includes fewer than 350,000 clones, over 14% seen only once; the top ten take 0.015% to 0.017%. This record belongs to a study of beta chain features in type 1 diabetes. Study-level results: Type 1 diabetes patients had moderately but significantly shorter TCRB CDR3s in all four CD4+ subsets.

Material: naive CD4+ T cells from blood. The TCR was taken from a man younger than 30 with type 1 diabetes. The rearrangement joins TRBV7-2 to TRBJ2-7; unclear D gene. CDR3 residues: CASSLESTNYEQYF. CDR3 DNA: TGTGCCAGCAGCTTAGAGAGTACTAACTACGAGCAGTACTTC.